The 18 T cell receptor beta chains below come from one sample, sequenced in a study of somatic mutations in cytotoxic T cells in rheumatoid arthritis. The protocol was immunoSEQ multiplex PCR, while the TCRdb copy is restricted to in-frame clones and leaves out a portion. Here the sample spans over 10,000 clones, over 80% being singletons. The sequencing sample was made of CD8+ T cells sorted from blood. The receptor source for this set is a woman between 55 and 75 years old in good health.

The CDR3 here is CASSADSLYGYTF. The CDR3 coding sequence is TGTGCCAGCAGCGCAGACAGCCTCTATGGCTACACCTTC. J is TRBJ1-2 and V is TRBV2; D is perhaps TRBD1 (5 bases). Germline V gene data show CDR1 as SNHLY and CDR2 as FYNNEI. The V gene lost 6 bases and the J gene lost 4 bases, with 12 bases spanning the gap. CDR3 length: 13 residues.

The chain joins TRBV4-1 to TRBJ1-6, with D maybe TRBD1 (6 bases). Germline V gene sequence: CDR1 MGHRA, CDR2 YSYEKL. The CDR3 runs to 14 residues. Trimming stripped 0 bases from V and 10 bases from J, with 10 bases between. CDR3 sequence: CASSQDRGDSPLHF. The CDR3 DNA reads TGCGCCAGCAGCCAAGACAGGGGAGACTCACCCCTCCACTTT.

As for this clone: The same CDR3 arises from other DNA sequences in this sample as well. CDR3 nucleotides: TGTGCCAGCAGCCCAACGGCACTAGCGAAGAACACCGGGGAGCTGTTTTTT. Encoded protein: CASSPTALAKNTGELFF. V and J are TRBV7-3 and TRBJ2-2, with 7 bases fitting TRBD2. This CDR3 has 17 residues. V lost 5 bases to trimming and J lost 1 base; unmatched junction nucleotides: 10. The germline CDR1 and CDR2 sequences are SGHTA and FQGTGA.

Relative to its sample, this clone is medium-sized. The gene calls are TRBV30 and TRBJ2-1; D is possibly TRBD1 (6 bases). This CDR3 has 13 amino acids. The germline V and J ends were trimmed by 4 bases and 0 bases, with 7 bases remaining between them. Germline assignment: CDR1 GTSNPN and CDR2 SVGIG (reference sequence). DNA of the CDR3: TGTGCCTGGAAGGGGGACTCCTACAATGAGCAGTTCTTC. It encodes CAWKGDSYNEQFF.

The CDR3 sequence is CASSFGRGGPDTQYF. The CDR3 DNA reads TGTGCCAGCAGTTTCGGTCGGGGGGGCCCAGATACGCAGTATTTT. J is TRBJ2-3 and V is TRBV28; TRBD2 matches at 8 bases. Germline V gives CDR1 MDHEN, CDR2 SYDVKM. CDR3 length: 15 residues. V shed 3 bases, J shed 4 bases, and the junction held 6 bases outside the gene matches.

The V gene is TRBV7-9, the J gene TRBJ2-7; no clear D gene. The CDR3 extends over 13 amino acids. V lost 3 bases and J lost 2, with 8 bases in between. Per germline, CDR1 SEHNR and CDR2 FQNEAQ (reference sequence). The CDR3 here is CASSFGQTYEQYV. DNA for the CDR3: TGTGCCAGCAGCTTTGGGCAGACCTACGAGCAGTACGTC.

The V and J genes are TRBV6-1 and TRBJ2-7; D remains unclear. V lost 10 bases, J lost 1 base, and 11 bases lay in between. Per germline, CDR1 MNHNS and CDR2 SASEGT. The CDR3 loop spans 12 amino acids. The CDR3 sequence is CATRGRSYEQYV. The CDR3 coding sequence is TGTGCCACCCGCGGCCGATCCTACGAGCAGTACGTC.

The CDR3 nucleotides are TGTGCCAGCAGCTTAGGAGCAGGTCTGGGAGAGACCCAGTACTTC. It encodes CASSLGAGLGETQYF. This chain joins TRBV11-2 and TRBJ2-5; no firm D call. The CDR3 has 15 residues. V was shortened by 1 base and J by 4 bases, with 13 bases between the two germline ends. In germline, CDR1 is SGHAT, CDR2 FQNNGV. Variable domain in full (rest from reference TRBV11-2 and TRBJ2-5): EAGVAQSPRYKIIEKRQSVAFWCNPISGHATLYWYQQILGQGPKLLIQFQNNGVVDDSQLPKDRFSAERLKGVDSTLKIQPAKLEDSAVYLCASSLGAGLGETQYFGPGTRLLVL.

This clone was detected only once. The chain uses TRBV9 and TRBJ2-3, with 8 nucleotides matching TRBD2. Germline V CDR1 and CDR2: SGDLS, YYNGEE. This CDR3 comprises 15 residues. The V gene end was trimmed by 0 bases and the J gene end by 3 bases; junction bases not matched to a gene: 3. CDR3 DNA sequence: TGTGCCAGCAGCGTAGCGGGGGGGGCAACAGATACGCAGTATTTT. It is translated as CASSVAGGATDTQYF.

V and J are TRBV28 and TRBJ2-3, with D possibly TRBD2 on 5 matching bases. The CDR3 is made up of 14 amino acids. V was cut by 3 bases and J by 3 bases, with 10 bases left in between. In germline, CDR1 is MDHEN, CDR2 SYDVKM. CDR3: CASSLASPTDTQYF. The CDR3 region has the DNA TGTGCCAGCAGTTTGGCTAGCCCAACAGATACGCAGTATTTT.

V and J are TRBV27 and TRBJ2-1; 9 bases agree with TRBD1. Germline V gene sequence: CDR1 MNHEY, CDR2 SMNVEV (reference sequence). After removal of 10 bases from V and 3 bases from J, the junction contained 7 bases not matched to a gene. The CDR3 runs 14 residues. CDR3 DNA sequence: TGTGCCACTTTGGGGACAGGGAACTACAATGAGCAGTTCTTC. Translation gives CATLGTGNYNEQFF.

The genes are TRBV23-1 and TRBJ1-2; D not certain. TRBV23-1 counts as an open reading frame of uncertain function. The CDR3 contains 11 residues. V was clipped by 7 bases and J by 4 bases, with 7 bases between them. The CDR3 DNA reads as TGCGCCAGCATAAACAGCTATGGCTACACCTTC. Encoded protein: CASINSYGYTF.

The J gene is TRBJ1-2, the V gene TRBV27; 7 bases map to TRBD1. From germline, CDR1 is MNHEY and CDR2 SMNVEV (reference sequence). The CDR3 loop spans 14 amino acids. The V and J ends lost 7 bases and 5 bases, in that order; junction bases with no gene match: 10. CDR3 sequence (DNA): TGTGCCAGCAAGGGGGACAGAGGGACTTATGGCTACACCTTC. Protein product: CASKGDRGTYGYTF.

The V call is TRBV28, the J call TRBJ1-5, with D perhaps matching TRBD1 (6 bases). V was cut by 5 bases and J by 7 bases, with 12 bases left in between. The CDR3 is 13 amino acids. The germline V gene has CDR1 MDHEN and CDR2 SYDVKM. CDR3 in DNA: TGTGCCAGCAGTACACAGGGATTCCAGCCCCAGCATTTT. Protein: CASSTQGFQPQHF.

V is TRBV9 and J is TRBJ2-3; 7 nucleotides match TRBD1. The J segment lost 5 bases and the V segment lost 3 bases, leaving 9 bases of the junction unmatched. Germline-derived CDR1 and CDR2 are SGDLS and YYNGEE. CDR3 size: 15 residues. The CDR3 DNA reads TGTGCCAGCAGCGCGTCCGGGACAGTCGGAGATACGCAGTATTTT. Translating it yields CASSASGTVGDTQYF.

This clone appeared a single time. The rearrangement links TRBV2 to TRBJ2-1; 10 nucleotides match TRBD2. V lost 7 bases, J lost 16 bases, and 10 bases stayed unmatched. The CDR3 runs 12 residues. Germline V CDR1 and CDR2: SNHLY, FYNNEI. The CDR3 coding sequence is TGTGCCAGCACCTTAAGCGGGGGGGTCCATTTCTTC. It specifies CASTLSGGVHFF.

CDR3 nucleotides: TGTGCCAGCAGTTTATCGAATACTGGCACAGATACGCAGTATTTT. Translated, it gives CASSLSNTGTDTQYF. The V call is TRBV27, the J call TRBJ2-3, with D hard to call. Trimming removed 0 bases at V and 1 base at J, with 8 bases between. The CDR3 loop spans 15 amino acids. The V gene's germline CDR1 is MNHEY and CDR2 SMNVEV (reference sequence).

The chain is built from TRBV7-6 and TRBJ2-3, with unresolved D. Germline V gene lookup returns CDR1 SGHVS and CDR2 FNYEAQ. This CDR3 has 14 amino acids. V was clipped by 1 base and J by 1 base, with 6 bases between them. The DNA of the CDR3 is TGTGCCAGCAGCTTAGGTTCGGGCACAGATACGCAGTATTTT. It translates to CASSLGSGTDTQYF.